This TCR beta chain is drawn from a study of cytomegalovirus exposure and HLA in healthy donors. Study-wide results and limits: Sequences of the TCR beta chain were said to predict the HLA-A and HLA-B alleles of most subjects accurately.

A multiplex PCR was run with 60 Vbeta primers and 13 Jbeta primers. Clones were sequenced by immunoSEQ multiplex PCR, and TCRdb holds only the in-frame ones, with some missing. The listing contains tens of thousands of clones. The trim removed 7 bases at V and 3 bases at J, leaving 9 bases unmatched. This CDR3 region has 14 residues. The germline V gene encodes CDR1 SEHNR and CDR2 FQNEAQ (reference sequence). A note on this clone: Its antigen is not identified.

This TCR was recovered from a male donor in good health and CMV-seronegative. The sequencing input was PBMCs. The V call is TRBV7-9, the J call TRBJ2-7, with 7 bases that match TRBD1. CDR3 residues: CASTPGQVNYEQYF. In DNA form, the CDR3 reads TGTGCCAGCACCCCCGGACAGGTCAACTACGAGCAGTACTTC.